The 27 T cell receptor beta chains below all came from one sample that was sequenced in a study of vaccination effects on CD4 cells after COVID-19 (dated by TCRdb to between 2022 and 2023). These receptors are not linked to any known antigen. Receptors were amplified or captured by the immunoSEQ multiplex PCR assay. Not all clones reach the TCRdb copy of this immuneACCESS table, which keeps in-frame sequences only. Checked studies attribute under half of the gap to unresolved V genes and leave the rest unexplained. Within this sample are some 28,000 clones, with more than 55% of them counted one time only. The top ten clones comprise roughly 10% of the sample. After roughly 11 days of culture, CD4+ T cells were isolated with the EasySep CD4+ T cell isolation kit. The input for sequencing was CD4+ T cells from PBMCs cultured without peptide, taken before COVID-19 vaccination. All receptors come from a human donor who received a COVID-19 vaccine.

This chain uses TRBV2 with TRBJ2-7; tentative D call: TRBD1 (5 bases). Trimming removed 6 bases from V and 5 bases from J, with 11 bases in between. The CDR3 sequence is 12 residues long. Germline lookup yields CDR1 SNHLY and CDR2 FYNNEI. CDR3 nucleotide sequence: TGTGCCAGCAGCCCGGTAGGGGACGAGCAGTACTTC. It is translated as CASSPVGDEQYF.

V is TRBV6-5 and J is TRBJ1-1; D remains unclear. The CDR3 spans 13 residues. Germline V gene data show CDR1 as MNHEY and CDR2 as SVGAGI. V dropped 6 bases and J dropped 4 bases, with 12 bases sitting between them. Here the CDR3 reads CASRCAGCTEAFF. The CDR3 bases are TGTGCCAGCAGGTGTGCAGGCTGCACTGAAGCTTTCTTT.

The chain couples TRBV6-1 to TRBJ1-2, with D perhaps matching TRBD1 (5 bases). The V end lost 1 base, the J end lost 11 bases, and 14 bases lay between the germline ends. CDR1 and CDR2 (germline): MNHNS, SASEGT. The CDR3 sequence is 13 residues long. The CDR3 DNA is TGTGCCAGCAGTGAAGACACAGGTGGTTGGTACACCTTC. Protein product: CASSEDTGGWYTF.

The V call is TRBV13, the J call TRBJ1-1; 8 bases match TRBD1. In germline, CDR1 is PRHDT, CDR2 FYEKMQ (reference sequence). The CDR3 runs 16 residues. The V and J ends lost 5 bases and 3 bases, in that order; junction bases with no gene match: 11. The CDR3 here is CASSLRTGPMDTEAFF. As DNA, the CDR3 is TGTGCCAGCAGCCTCCGGACAGGGCCCATGGACACTGAAGCTTTCTTT.

This clone was detected a few times. V gene TRBV5-1 combines with J gene TRBJ2-7, with D hard to call. The V and J ends lost 0 bases and 4 bases respectively, with 11 bases between them. The CDR3 is made up of 14 amino acids. Germline V CDR1 and CDR2: SGHRS, YFSETQ. CDR3 residues: CASSLEMGGYEQYF. The CDR3 region has the DNA TGCGCCAGCAGCTTGGAAATGGGTGGATACGAGCAGTACTTC.

The chain employs TRBV5-4 and TRBJ2-7, with no clear D. CDR1 is SGHNT, CDR2 YYREEE, per germline (reference sequence). V lost 3 bases, J lost 1 base, and 5 bases lay in between. The CDR3 length is 12 residues. The CDR3 nucleotides read TGTGCCAGCAGCTATTCATCCTACGAGCAGTACTTC. This gives the protein CASSYSSYEQYF. Drawing the rest from reference TRBV5-4 and TRBJ2-7, the complete variable domain is ETGVTQSPTHLIKTRGQQVTLRCSSQSGHNTVSWYQQALGQGPQFIFQYYREEENGRGNFPPRFSGLQFPNYSSELNVNALELDDSALYLCASSYSSYEQYFGPGTRLTVT.

The CDR3 spells CASSTPGQPYEQYF. The CDR3 nucleotides read TGTGCCAGTAGTACACCGGGACAGCCCTACGAGCAGTACTTC. The chain carries TRBV19 and TRBJ2-7; 7 nucleotides align to TRBD1. There are 14 residues in the CDR3. Germline CDR1 LNHDA, CDR2 SQIVND (reference sequence). J lost 2 bases, V lost 4 bases, and 5 bases had no gene match.

This chain uses TRBV10-2 with TRBJ2-1, with 11 nucleotides matching TRBD2. CDR3 length equals 16 residues. The trim removed 4 bases at V and 5 bases at J, leaving 7 bases unmatched. Germline assignment: CDR1 WSHSY and CDR2 SAAADI. CDR3 amino acids: CASSGFTSGSNNEQFF. The CDR3 DNA reads TGCGCCAGCAGTGGATTCACTAGCGGGAGCAACAATGAGCAGTTCTTC.

The CDR3 protein is CASSLRTGVGYGYTF. For the CDR3, the DNA is TGTGCCAGCAGTTTAAGGACAGGGGTTGGCTATGGCTACACCTTC. The V gene is TRBV6-5, the J gene TRBJ1-2; 9 bases agree with TRBD1. From germline, CDR1 is MNHEY and CDR2 SVGAGI. With 4 bases clipped from V and 4 bases from J, the junction kept 7 bases outside the gene matches. The CDR3 is made up of 15 amino acids.

This clone was seen just once. The J gene is TRBJ2-5, the V gene TRBV18, with D possibly being TRBD1 (6 bases). Germline CDR1 reads KGHSH; CDR2 reads LQKENI. This CDR3 region has 14 residues. Trimming took 5 bases from V and 4 from J, leaving 14 bases between them. CDR3 sequence (DNA): TGTGCCAGCTCAGCATACAGGGATGCAGAGACCCAGTACTTC. It yields the protein CASSAYRDAETQYF.

This clone has a handful of counts. The V gene is TRBV5-6, the J gene TRBJ1-2, with 7 bases fitting TRBD1. The CDR3 extends over 15 amino acids. With 4 bases clipped from V and 4 bases from J, the junction kept 10 bases outside the gene matches. CDR1 and CDR2 from the germline V gene are SGHDT and YYEEEE. For the CDR3, the DNA is TGTGCCAGCAGCACCCAGGGGGTCTTCTCCTATGGCTACACCTTC. This encodes CASSTQGVFSYGYTF. Full variable domain (rest looked up from reference TRBV5-6 and TRBJ1-2): DAGVTQSPTHLIKTRGQQVTLRCSPKSGHDTVSWYQQALGQGPQFIFQYYEEEERQRGNFPDRFSGHQFPNYSSELNVNALLLGDSALYLCASSTQGVFSYGYTFGSGTRLTVV.

V usage is TRBV5-1 and J usage is TRBJ2-1; 9 nucleotides line up with TRBD2. The trim removed 0 bases at V and 9 bases at J, leaving 7 bases unmatched. Germline loops: CDR1 SGHRS, CDR2 YFSETQ. This CDR3 contains 15 residues. The DNA for the CDR3 is TGCGCCAGCAGCTTGGACGCGGGAGGGCCGGGTGAGCAGTTCTTC. It encodes CASSLDAGGPGEQFF.

This clone has more than one count but fewer than ten. The chain carries TRBV10-3 and TRBJ2-3, with 8 bases fitting TRBD2. Germline trimming cut 3 bases from V and 5 bases from J; bases unmatched to any gene: 4. Germline loops: CDR1 ENHRY, CDR2 SYGVKD. The CDR3 is 14 amino acids. CDR3 in amino acids: CAISDSGGEDTQYF. DNA for the CDR3: TGTGCCATCAGTGACAGCGGGGGTGAAGATACGCAGTATTTT.

The chain has TRBV5-1 and TRBJ1-5; D is undetermined. The CDR3 contains 15 residues. V dropped 0 bases and J dropped 4 bases, with 11 bases sitting between them. Per the germline V gene, CDR1 is SGHRS and CDR2 is YFSETQ. CDR3 in DNA: TGCGCCAGCAGCTTGGATGGGGAACTGAATCAGCCCCAGCATTTT. This sequence encodes CASSLDGELNQPQHF.

The CDR3 bases are TGCAGTGCTAGTCGCCACCCGGGACAAGACTACGAGCAGTACTTC. It specifies CSASRHPGQDYEQYF. The chain joins TRBV20-1 to TRBJ2-7, with D possibly being TRBD1 (6 bases). V gave up 3 bases and J gave up 3 bases, with 18 bases separating them. The V gene's germline CDR1 is DFQATT and CDR2 SNEGSKA (reference sequence). CDR3 length equals 15 residues.

The CDR3 nucleotides read TGTGCCAGCAGCCCCACTACACAGGTTTACACTGAAGCTTTCTTT. It specifies CASSPTTQVYTEAFF. V usage is TRBV9 and J usage is TRBJ1-1, with D possibly matching TRBD1 (5 bases). V lost 4 bases, J lost 3 bases, and 16 bases lay in between. CDR1 and CDR2 (germline): SGDLS, YYNGEE. The CDR3 is made up of 15 amino acids.

The V and J genes are TRBV5-1 and TRBJ1-2; no firm D call. Germline V gives CDR1 SGHRS, CDR2 YFSETQ. V lost 0 bases, J lost 8 bases, and 14 bases lay in between. The CDR3 consists of 14 residues. The CDR3 is CASSLATGSMGYTF. As DNA, the CDR3 is TGCGCCAGCAGCTTGGCCACGGGATCTATGGGCTACACCTTC.

This clone qualifies as medium-sized. The chain has TRBV2 and TRBJ1-1; 7 nucleotides agree with TRBD1. Germline V gene data show CDR1 as SNHLY and CDR2 as FYNNEI. The CDR3 loop spans 13 amino acids. The V gene end was trimmed by 8 bases and the J gene end by 1 base; junction bases not matched to a gene: 4. CDR3 region: CASSQGENTEAFF. The CDR3 region has the DNA TGTGCCAGCTCTCAGGGGGAGAACACTGAAGCTTTCTTT. The whole variable domain, remainder taken from reference TRBV2 and TRBJ1-1, is EPEVTQTPSHQVTQMGQEVILRCVPISNHLYFYWYRQILGQKVEFLVSFYNNEISEKSEIFDDQFSVERPDGSNFTLKIRSTKLEDSAMYFCASSQGENTEAFFGQGTRLTVV.

This chain links TRBV2 with TRBJ1-1; 8 positions agree with TRBD1. CDR1 and CDR2 from the germline V gene are SNHLY and FYNNEI. The trim removed 6 bases at V and 5 bases at J, leaving 5 bases unmatched. The CDR3 is made up of 13 amino acids. The CDR3 reads CASSGQGETEAFF. CDR3 DNA sequence: TGTGCCAGCAGCGGACAGGGAGAGACTGAAGCTTTCTTT.

The rearrangement joins TRBV9 to TRBJ2-7; D not resolved. Germline assignment: CDR1 SGDLS and CDR2 YYNGEE. The CDR3 covers 15 residues. V lost 3 bases, J lost 4 bases, and 17 bases lay in between. The CDR3: CASSASARGEYEQYF. For the CDR3, the DNA is TGTGCCAGCAGCGCAAGCGCTAGAGGAGAGTACGAGCAGTACTTC. Full variable domain (outside the CDR3, taken from reference TRBV9 and TRBJ2-7): DSGVTQTPKHLITATGQRVTLRCSPRSGDLSVYWYQQSLDQGLQFLIQYYNGEERAKGNILERFSAQQFPDLHSELNLSSLELGDSALYFCASSASARGEYEQYFGPGTRLTVT.

In this sample, this clone turned up once. This chain uses TRBV19 with TRBJ2-5; the match to TRBD2 covers 14 bases. This CDR3 is 18 amino acids long. J gave up 5 bases and V 5 bases, and 13 bases lay outside the gene matches. The germline CDR1 and CDR2 sequences are LNHDA and SQIVND (reference sequence). The CDR3 is CASSFGPGLAGERETQYF. CDR3 bases: TGTGCCAGTAGTTTTGGACCGGGACTAGCGGGAGAACGCGAGACCCAGTACTTC. The full variable domain, in which reference TRBV19 and TRBJ2-5 provide the parts outside the CDR3, is DGGITQSPKYLFRKEGQNVTLSCEQNLNHDAMYWYRQDPGQGLRLIYYSQIVNDFQKGDIAEGYSVSREKKESFPLTVTSAQKNPTAFYLCASSFGPGLAGERETQYFGPGTRLLVL.

This clone was seen once. V gene TRBV19 combines with J gene TRBJ2-3; D call uncertain. CDR1 LNHDA and CDR2 SQIVND come from the germline V gene (reference sequence). Between the trimmed V and J ends, which lost 3 bases and 2 bases, there was a span of 6 bases. The CDR3 spans 13 residues. Written as DNA, the CDR3 is TGTGCCAGTAGTATTGAGGACACAGATACGCAGTATTTT. Protein product: CASSIEDTDTQYF.

V and J are TRBV19 and TRBJ1-2; 7 nucleotides match TRBD1. The CDR3 totals 15 residues. Germline-derived CDR1 and CDR2 are LNHDA and SQIVND (reference sequence). Trimming at V came to 4 bases and at J to 6 bases, leaving 11 bases not matched to a gene. CDR3 sequence reads: CASSTTRDRENGYTF. The CDR3, as DNA: TGTGCCAGTAGTACCACCCGTGACAGGGAGAATGGCTACACCTTC.

This clone has only one observation. The chain links TRBV29-1 to TRBJ2-7; 12 positions agree with TRBD2. CDR3 length: 15 amino acids. J lost 3 bases, V lost 7 bases, and 10 bases had no gene match. CDR1 and CDR2 (germline): SQVTM, ANQGSEA. DNA for the CDR3: TGCAGCGCAGCGGTCGGACTAGCGGGGTTCTACGAGCAGTACTTC. Residues: CSAAVGLAGFYEQYF.

This clone was counted a few times. The genes are TRBV6-5 and TRBJ2-2; unclear D gene. The germline CDR1 and CDR2 sequences are MNHEY and SVGAGI. V lost 0 bases, J lost 0 bases, and 8 bases lay in between. CDR3 length equals 16 residues. As DNA, the CDR3 is TGTGCCAGCAGTTACTCGAAACCCCCGAACACCGGGGAGCTGTTTTTT. Its protein product is CASSYSKPPNTGELFF.

The chain joins TRBV2 to TRBJ1-6, with unresolved D. V was clipped by 6 bases and J by 0 bases, with 18 bases between them. CDR1 is SNHLY, CDR2 FYNNEI, per germline. The CDR3 is 18 amino acids. CDR3 region: CASSEIVWESSYNSPLHF. The CDR3 DNA is TGTGCCAGCAGCGAGATCGTTTGGGAGAGCTCCTATAATTCACCCCTCCACTTT.

The chain employs TRBV9 and TRBJ2-7; unclear D gene. Germline CDR1 SGDLS, CDR2 YYNGEE. This CDR3 spans 14 amino acids. V was cut by 4 bases and J by 2 bases, with 13 bases left in between. The CDR3 sequence: CASSPAAGPYEQYF. The CDR3 region has the DNA TGTGCCAGCAGCCCCGCGGCAGGCCCCTACGAGCAGTACTTC.